The T cell receptor beta chain described here comes from a study of breast tumors, draining lymph nodes, adjacent tissues. General study findings and limits: Tumor T cell lymph node origin was a supported hypothesis, not proven. Compared with basal-like, luminal-like tumors shared significantly more repertoire with nontumor tissue. The data were judged consistent with most tumor T cells coming from lymph node and expanding in tumor. Tumor TCR diversity was below lymph nodes but above nontumor tissue.

Points on this clonotype: The target antigen is unknown. No DNA is shown, since the ends of the CDR3 on it are uncertain; the CDR3 is the one TCRdb lists.

A single record per CDR3 protein comes from TCRdb applying MiXCR to the multiplex PCR reads. The table has about 230,000 distinct CDR3 sequences, less than 40% seen once. Axillary draining lymph nodes of breast cancer patients supplied the node samples. Germline CDR1 and CDR2: SNHLY and FYNNEI. Counting both end residues, the CDR3 totals 20 amino acids. The receptor comes from a female donor with breast cancer. Some clones in this sample may be carry-over from other donors' samples. The chain recombines TRBV2 with TRBJ2-6; TRBD1, the table's D call, was not compared with the DNA. Material: axillary lymph node tissue. The CDR3 reads CAGGHNTDTQYFGPGTRLTF.